This T cell receptor (beta chain) was documented in a study of PD-1 blockade in classical Hodgkin lymphoma. Trimming took 5 bases from V and 13 from J, leaving 21 bases between them. The CDR3 consists of 13 residues. Germline V gene sequence: CDR1 GTSNPN, CDR2 SVGIG (reference sequence). No patient escaped relapse after autologous stem cell transplantation, and brentuximab vedotin exposure varied. Libraries were prepared by immunoSEQ multiplex PCR; TCRdb keeps only in-frame clonotypes and omits some of them. The repertoire holds roughly 41,000 clones, with approximately 86% as singletons. The origin of this receptor is a human donor with classical Hodgkin lymphoma. This chain links TRBV30 with TRBJ2-1, with no clear D. The sample in question was peripheral blood mononuclear cells (PBMCs), obtained before the second cycle of nivolumab. This CDR3 is CAWSPLIPSLQFF. CDR3 nucleotide sequence: TGTGCCTGGTCTCCGCTCATCCCCAGTCTTCAGTTCTTC.